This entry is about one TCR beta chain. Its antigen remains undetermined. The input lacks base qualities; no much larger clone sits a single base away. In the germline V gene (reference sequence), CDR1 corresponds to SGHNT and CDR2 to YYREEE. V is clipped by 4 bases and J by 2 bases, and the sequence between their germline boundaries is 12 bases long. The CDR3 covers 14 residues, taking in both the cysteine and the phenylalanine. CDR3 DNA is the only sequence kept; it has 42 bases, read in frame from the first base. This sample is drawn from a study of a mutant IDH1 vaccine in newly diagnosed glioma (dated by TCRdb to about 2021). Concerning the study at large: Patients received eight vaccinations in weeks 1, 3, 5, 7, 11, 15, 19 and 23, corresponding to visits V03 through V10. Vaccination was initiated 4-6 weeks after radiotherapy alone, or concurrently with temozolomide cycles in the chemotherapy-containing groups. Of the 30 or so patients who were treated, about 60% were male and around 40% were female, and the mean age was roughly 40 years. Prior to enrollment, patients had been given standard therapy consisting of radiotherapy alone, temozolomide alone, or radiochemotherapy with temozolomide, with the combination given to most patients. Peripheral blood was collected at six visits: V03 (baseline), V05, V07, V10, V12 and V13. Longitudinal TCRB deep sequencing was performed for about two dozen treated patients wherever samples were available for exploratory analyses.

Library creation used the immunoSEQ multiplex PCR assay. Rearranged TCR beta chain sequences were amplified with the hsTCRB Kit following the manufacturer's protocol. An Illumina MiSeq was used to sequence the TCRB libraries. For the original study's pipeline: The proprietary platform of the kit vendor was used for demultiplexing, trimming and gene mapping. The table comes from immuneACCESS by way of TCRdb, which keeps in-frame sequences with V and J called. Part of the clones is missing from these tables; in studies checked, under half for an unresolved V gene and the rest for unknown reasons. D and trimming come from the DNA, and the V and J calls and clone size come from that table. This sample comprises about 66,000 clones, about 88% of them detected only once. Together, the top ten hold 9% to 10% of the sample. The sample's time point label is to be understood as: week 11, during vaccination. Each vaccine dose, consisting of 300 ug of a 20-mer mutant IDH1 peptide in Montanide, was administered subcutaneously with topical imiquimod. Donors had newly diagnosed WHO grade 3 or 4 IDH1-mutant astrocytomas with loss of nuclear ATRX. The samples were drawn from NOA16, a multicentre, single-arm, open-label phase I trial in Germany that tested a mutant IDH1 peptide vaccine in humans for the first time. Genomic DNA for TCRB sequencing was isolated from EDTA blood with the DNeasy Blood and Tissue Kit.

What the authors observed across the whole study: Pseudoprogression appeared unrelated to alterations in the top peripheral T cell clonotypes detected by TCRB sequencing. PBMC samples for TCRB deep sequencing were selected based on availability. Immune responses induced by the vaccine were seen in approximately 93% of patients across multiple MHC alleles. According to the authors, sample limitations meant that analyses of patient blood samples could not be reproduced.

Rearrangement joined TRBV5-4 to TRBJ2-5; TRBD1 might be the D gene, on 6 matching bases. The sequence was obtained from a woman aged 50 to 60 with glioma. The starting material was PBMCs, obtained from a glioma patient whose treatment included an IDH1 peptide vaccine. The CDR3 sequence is CASSPPGHQETQYF. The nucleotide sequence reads TGTGCCAGCAGCCCCCCGGGACATCAAGAGACCCAGTACTTC.